This entry describes one TCR beta chain. Assay: immunoSEQ multiplex PCR; the TCRdb copy retains only in-frame clones and omits some. The data hold tens of thousands of clones, with roughly 80% observed a single time. This specimen comes from a study of T cell clones after liver transplantation. The wider study: TCRbeta sequencing after a pre-transplant mixed lymphocyte reaction identified graft-donor-reactive clones, later tracked in post-transplant blood. Three of eight recipients were HCV-positive; others had non-autoimmune, non-viral indications.

CD3+CD4+ and CD3+CD8+ cells were FACS-sorted from thawed unstimulated PBMCs. After removal of 3 bases from V and 3 bases from J, the junction contained 5 bases not matched to a gene. The CDR3 loop spans 14 amino acids. Germline CDR1 and CDR2: SGHRS and YFSETQ. The source was CD4+ T cells from blood, collected just over 45 months after liver transplant. The TCR originated in a human patient who received a liver transplant. Some T cells may arise from the graft donor. The genes are TRBV5-1 and TRBJ2-5; 7 bases are shared with TRBD2. The CDR3 sequence is CASSSTRGEETQYF. As DNA, the CDR3 is TGCGCCAGCAGCTCGACCCGGGGGGAAGAGACCCAGTACTTC.